Described below is a single TCR beta chain sequence and its context. In the original analysis: Nucleated cell counts were estimated from reference gene primer amplification. Data came from immunoSEQ multiplex PCR; TCRdb stores just in-frame clones and leaves some out. Clonal size and the V and J genes are those of that table, whereas D and trimming came from the DNA. The profile shows about 150,000 clones, over 65% of them singletons. These data come from a study of blood T cell repertoires in COVID-19. Study summary: PBMCs, B-cell-depleted T cells, or T cells were the source of the cDNA or gDNA that made up the material.

The CDR3 covers 14 residues. In germline, CDR1 is LGHNA, CDR2 YSLEER. Trimming took 4 bases from V and 1 from J; bases not matched to a gene: 3. The source of this sequence is a man older than 75 with acute or convalescent COVID-19. The sequenced sample consisted of peripheral blood. V and J are TRBV4-3 and TRBJ1-2; 7 positions agree with TRBD1. The CDR3 DNA is TGCGCCAGCAGCCCCCGACAGGGTAACTATGGCTACACCTTC. As protein: CASSPRQGNYGYTF.